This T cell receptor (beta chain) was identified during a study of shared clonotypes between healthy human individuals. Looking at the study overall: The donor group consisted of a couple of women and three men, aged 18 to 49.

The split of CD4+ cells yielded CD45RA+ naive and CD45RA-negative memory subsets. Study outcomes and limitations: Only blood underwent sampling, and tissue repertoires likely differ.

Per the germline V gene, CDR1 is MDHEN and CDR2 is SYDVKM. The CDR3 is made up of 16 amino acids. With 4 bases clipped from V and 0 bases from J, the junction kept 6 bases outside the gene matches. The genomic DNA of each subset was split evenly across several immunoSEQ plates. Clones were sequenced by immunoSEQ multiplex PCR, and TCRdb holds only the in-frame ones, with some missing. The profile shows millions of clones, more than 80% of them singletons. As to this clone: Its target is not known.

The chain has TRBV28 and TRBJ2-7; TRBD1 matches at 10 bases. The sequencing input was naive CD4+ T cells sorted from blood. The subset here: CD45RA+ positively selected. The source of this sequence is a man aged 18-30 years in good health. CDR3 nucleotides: TGTGCCAGCAGTTACGGGGACAGGGGACCCTCCTACGAGCAGTACTTC. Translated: CASSYGDRGPSYEQYF.